This T cell receptor (beta chain) was observed in a study of cytomegalovirus exposure and HLA in healthy donors. Notes on the study in general: In a later analysis, across HLA loci, associated TCR counts were highest for DRB1, lowest for HLA-C.

As for this clone: The antigen is undetermined.

Germline-derived CDR1 and CDR2 are SGHTA and FQGNSA. Trimming removed 4 bases from V and 1 base from J; junction bases left unmatched: 2. The CDR3 contains 14 residues. It was with 60 Vbeta and 13 Jbeta primers that the PCR ran. Libraries were prepared by immunoSEQ multiplex PCR; TCRdb keeps only in-frame clonotypes and omits some of them. Here the sample spans more than 150,000 clones, 70% to 90% being singletons. The material sequenced was PBMCs. The chain joins TRBV7-2 to TRBJ2-5; 8 bases line up with TRBD1. The clonotype comes from a man in his late teens or twenties in good health and CMV-seropositive. CDR3 sequence (DNA): TGTGCCAGCAGCTCTGGACAGGGCCAAGAGACCCAGTACTTC. Translating gives CASSSGQGQETQYF. Variable domain in full (rest from reference TRBV7-2 and TRBJ2-5): GAGVSQSPSNKVTEKGKDVELRCDPISGHTALYWYRQSLGQGLEFLIYFQGNSAPDKSGLPSDRFSAERTGGSVSTLTIQRTQQEDSAVYLCASSSGQGQETQYFGPGTRLLVL.